The present TCR beta chain was sequenced within a study of breast tumors, draining lymph nodes, adjacent tissues. The CDR3 is made up of 13 amino acids. Per the germline V gene, CDR1 is MRHNA and CDR2 is SNTAGT. Comment on this clonotype: Its specificity is not known. At one boundary the junction diverges from the germline segment, which might be a read error.

The lymph nodes were axillary draining lymph nodes from breast cancer patients. Findings of the study overall: The data were judged consistent with most tumor T cells coming from lymph node and expanding in tumor. Tumors had less TCR diversity than lymph nodes, more than nontumor tissue. Compared with basal-like, luminal-like tumors shared significantly more repertoire with nontumor tissue. Tumor T cell lymph node origin was a supported hypothesis, not proven.

TCRdb fed the multiplex PCR reads into MiXCR, producing one record per CDR3 protein. The data show some 110,000 distinct CDR3 sequences, less than 40% seen once. The chain is built from TRBV6-4 and TRBJ1-5, with a tentative D call TRBD1 (5 bases). This TCR was sampled from a female donor with breast cancer. Some clones in this sample may be carry-over from other donors' samples. The specimen sequenced was axillary lymph node tissue. CDR3 sequence reads: CASSGQINPPQHF. For the CDR3, the DNA is TGTGCCAGCAGTGGACAGATCAATCCGCCCCAGCACTTT.